The next 23 T cell receptor beta chains were all read from a single sample in a study. Each CDR3 protein is one row after TCRdb ran MiXCR on the reads. The sample includes about 5,800 distinct CDR3 sequences, more than 8% seen only once; the top ten take roughly 5.2%. Sequencing was performed on CD4+ T cells from synovial fluid. All receptors come from a human donor with rheumatoid arthritis.

This clonotype is labeled as medium-sized. This chain links TRBV6-1 with TRBJ2-2, with a tentative D call TRBD1 (6 bases). The CDR3 is made up of 16 amino acids. Per germline, CDR1 MNHNS and CDR2 SASEGT. The V and J ends lost 8 bases and 0 bases respectively, with 16 bases between them. The chain's CDR3 is CASRGGDGSNTGELFF. The CDR3 DNA sequence: TGTGCCAGCCGAGGGGGAGACGGCTCGAACACCGGGGAGCTGTTTTTT.

This clonotype was detected a few times. The chain joins TRBV11-3 to TRBJ2-1; 11 bases map to TRBD1. The CDR3 has 16 amino acids. V lost 5 bases to trimming and J lost 6 bases; unmatched junction nucleotides: 9. Germline-derived CDR1 and CDR2 are SGHNT and YENEEA. Written as DNA, the CDR3 is TGTGCCAGCAGCCTTCTGGGACAGGGGGGCCGCAATGAGCAGTTCTTC. Its translation is CASSLLGQGGRNEQFF. Variable domain in full (rest from reference TRBV11-3 and TRBJ2-1): EAGVVQSPRYKIIEKKQPVAFWCNPISGHNTLYWYLQNLGQGPELLIRYENEEAVDDSQLPKDRFSAERLKGVDSTLKIQPAELGDSAVYLCASSLLGQGGRNEQFFGPGTRLTVL.

This clonotype was counted at least ten times. This chain joins TRBV20-1 and TRBJ2-5; D might be TRBD1 (6 bases). V was clipped by 6 bases and J by 5 bases, with 10 bases between them. The CDR3 length is 11 residues. Germline CDR1 is DFQATT and CDR2 is SNEGSKA (reference sequence). The CDR3 sequence: CSAPTGETQYF. For the CDR3, the DNA is TGCAGTGCCCCTACAGGGGAGACCCAGTACTTC.

This clonotype was found many times. V usage is TRBV6-5 and J usage is TRBJ1-5; no clear D gene. Germline V gives CDR1 MNHEY, CDR2 SVGAGI. CDR3 length: 14 amino acids. V shed 0 bases and J shed 6 bases, with 9 bases lying between them. CDR3 bases: TGTGCCAGCAGTTACTCGAGGTCGGGTCAGCCCCAGCATTTT. Amino acid sequence: CASSYSRSGQPQHF.

A remark on this clonotype: A far larger clone is one base from this, pointing to a likely read error. V is TRBV7-9 and J is TRBJ2-7; D is undetermined. Germline V gives CDR1 SEHNR, CDR2 FQNEAQ (reference sequence). V lost 1 base and J 7 bases, leaving 11 bases between the germline ends. This CDR3 is built from 13 residues. CDR3 amino acids: CASSLGLYNEQYF. The CDR3 DNA reads as TGTGCCAGCAGCTTAGGCCTCTACAATGAGCAGTACTTC.

This clonotype was observed many times. The chain joins TRBV2 to TRBJ2-1; 9 nucleotides line up with TRBD2. The J segment lost 4 bases and the V segment lost 6 bases, leaving 7 bases of the junction unmatched. The CDR3 runs to 15 residues. Germline V gene lookup returns CDR1 SNHLY and CDR2 FYNNEI. The CDR3 DNA reads TGTGCCAGCAGCATTGGGACTAGCCCTTACAATGAGCAGTTCTTC. It translates to CASSIGTSPYNEQFF.

This clonotype showed up many times. The chain carries TRBV27 and TRBJ2-4; possibly TRBD2 for D (5 bases). Germline-derived CDR1 and CDR2 are MNHEY and SMNVEV (reference sequence). Trimming shortened V by 6 bases and J by 9 bases, and 12 bases separated the two germline ends. The CDR3 is made up of 12 amino acids. Written as DNA, the CDR3 is TGTGCCAGCAGCCCGGGATTCGGCATTCAGTACTTC. Encoded protein: CASSPGFGIQYF.

Sample share makes this clonotype medium-sized (0.01 to 0.1%). The V call is TRBV18, the J call TRBJ2-3; D remains ambiguous. V shed 6 bases and J shed 5 bases, with 12 bases lying between them. The CDR3 runs 13 residues. Looked up from germline, CDR1 is KGHSH and CDR2 is LQKENI. The CDR3 nucleotides are TGTGCCAGCTCGGTCAACAATCAAGATACGCAGTATTTT. Translated: CASSVNNQDTQYF.

This clonotype was observed many times. This rearrangement joins TRBV28 to TRBJ1-3; the D gene is possibly TRBD1 (6 bases). Germline CDR1 reads MDHEN; CDR2 reads SYDVKM. The CDR3 is made up of 18 amino acids. Trimming left V 5 bases short and J 0 bases short, with 20 bases between. The CDR3 region has the DNA TGTGCCAGCAGTCCCATAGGACAGCTTAGAGTCTCTGGAAACACCATATATTTT. Amino acid sequence: CASSPIGQLRVSGNTIYF.

This clonotype was seen many times. The chain is built from TRBV4-2 and TRBJ2-1, with TRBD2 identical over 11 bases. Germline loops: CDR1 LGHNA, CDR2 YNFKEQ. Trimming removed 1 base from V and 8 bases from J; junction bases left unmatched: 10. CDR3 length: 17 residues. In nucleotides, the CDR3 is TGTGCCAGCAGCCAAGGATCAACTAGCGGGAGTTTCCATGAGCAGTTCTTC. The encoded protein is CASSQGSTSGSFHEQFF.

By proportion, this clonotype is medium-sized (0.01 to 0.1%). The chain combines TRBV30 with TRBJ1-2, with a weak D call TRBD1 (5 bases). The V gene's germline CDR1 is GTSNPN and CDR2 SVGIG (reference sequence). The CDR3 sequence is 14 residues long. The V end was cut by 3 bases, the J end by 7 bases, with 18 bases between. CDR3 residues: CAWSPGPTGLGYTF. The CDR3 DNA reads as TGTGCCTGGAGCCCTGGGCCTACAGGCCTTGGCTACACCTTC. Using reference TRBV30 and TRBJ1-2 for the parts outside the CDR3, the full variable domain is SQTIHQWPATLVQPVGSPLSLECTVEGTSNPNLYWYRQAAGRGLQLLFYSVGIGQISSEVPQNLSASRPQDRQFILSSKKLLLSDSGFYLCAWSPGPTGLGYTFGSGTRLTVV.

A note on this clonotype: This could be a read error, since a much larger clone is one nucleotide away. The V gene is TRBV7-9, the J gene TRBJ2-1; D possibly corresponds to TRBD2 (6 bases). The CDR3 is 14 residues long. Germline V gene sequence: CDR1 SEHNR, CDR2 FQNEAQ (reference sequence). CDR3 DNA sequence: TGTGCCAACAGCTTAGGCCTGCCGGGGGATGAGCAGTTCTTC. Its protein product is CANSLGLPGDEQFF.

This clonotype was observed many times. The chain carries TRBV10-3 and TRBJ1-3; 7 nucleotides agree with TRBD1. CDR1 and CDR2 from the germline V gene are ENHRY and SYGVKD. Losses at the gene ends were 3 bases for V and 2 bases for J; bases not matched to a gene: 4. The CDR3 length is 15 residues. As DNA, the CDR3 is TGTGCCATCAGTGACGGACAGGCGACTGGAAACACCATATATTTT. Translated: CAISDGQATGNTIYF.

This clonotype was picked up many times. The chain employs TRBV7-2 and TRBJ2-4; D call uncertain. From germline, CDR1 is SGHTA and CDR2 FQGNSA. This CDR3 is 14 amino acids long. Trimming shortened V by 1 base and J by 7 bases, and 11 bases separated the two germline ends. This chain's CDR3 is CASSLDGRTNIQYF. CDR3 coding DNA: TGTGCCAGCAGCTTAGATGGCCGAACTAACATTCAGTACTTC.

This CDR3 is CASRLLESTDTQYF. The CDR3 nucleotides read TGTGCCAGCAGATTACTAGAAAGCACAGATACGCAGTATTTT. This chain connects TRBV2 to TRBJ2-3; perhaps TRBD2 as D (5 bases). The CDR3 extends over 14 amino acids. V was cut by 6 bases and J by 0 bases, with 10 bases left in between. Germline CDR1 and CDR2: SNHLY and FYNNEI.

This clonotype was seen repeatedly, ten times or more. V and J are TRBV10-2 and TRBJ2-1; 7 nucleotides agree with TRBD2. The CDR3 spans 16 residues. The germline V gene encodes CDR1 WSHSY and CDR2 SAAADI. V lost 5 bases to trimming and J lost 1 base; unmatched junction nucleotides: 8. Here the CDR3 reads CASSSIAGVSYNEQFF. The CDR3, as DNA: TGCGCCAGCAGTTCGATTGCGGGAGTTTCCTACAATGAGCAGTTCTTC.

This clonotype is large in the sample. The chain is built from TRBV3-1 and TRBJ2-1; D unclear. Germline V gene lookup returns CDR1 LGHDT and CDR2 YNNKEL (reference sequence). V lost 0 bases and J 0 bases, leaving 6 bases between the germline ends. This CDR3 region has 15 residues. CDR3 bases: TGTGCCAGCAGCCAAGACACAAACTCCTACAATGAGCAGTTCTTC. Encoded protein: CASSQDTNSYNEQFF.

This clonotype was recorded many times. J is TRBJ2-7 and V is TRBV18, with unresolved D. This CDR3 has 17 residues. Per germline, CDR1 KGHSH and CDR2 LQKENI. Trimming left V 3 bases short and J 0 bases short, with 18 bases between. CDR3 sequence reads: CASSPNDIVVSSYEQYF. CDR3 DNA sequence: TGTGCCAGCTCACCGAACGACATAGTAGTCAGCTCCTACGAGCAGTACTTC.

This clonotype was seen many times. The chain recombines TRBV6-1 with TRBJ2-3; 10 nucleotides line up with TRBD2. Germline-derived CDR1 and CDR2 are MNHNS and SASEGT. The J segment lost 4 bases and the V segment lost 6 bases, leaving 16 bases of the junction unmatched. The CDR3 loop spans 18 amino acids. The CDR3 sequence: CASSQGGTSVVGADTQYF. In DNA, the CDR3 is TGTGCCAGCAGCCAAGGTGGGACTAGCGTCGTGGGAGCAGATACGCAGTATTTT.

A word on this clonotype: Since a much larger clone is just one base distant, this may be a read error. The chain carries TRBV19 and TRBJ1-4, with D tentatively TRBD1 (6 bases). CDR1 LNHDA and CDR2 SQIVND come from the germline V gene (reference sequence). The CDR3 covers 18 residues. In DNA form, the CDR3 reads TGTGTCAGTAGTATAGTAGCCAGGGGCCCTGCAACTAATGAAAAACTGTTTTTT. This encodes CVSSIVARGPATNEKLFF.

In this sample, this clonotype is medium-sized. In nucleotides, the CDR3 is TGTGCCAGCAGCCCACAGGGGGCCCGTCAGCCCCAGCATTTT. Translating it yields CASSPQGARQPQHF. V usage is TRBV5-6 and J usage is TRBJ1-5; TRBD1 matches 9 bases. CDR1 and CDR2 (germline): SGHDT, YYEEEE. This CDR3 spans 14 amino acids. The V and J ends lost 4 bases and 6 bases, in that order; junction bases with no gene match: 5. The full variable domain, in which reference TRBV5-6 and TRBJ1-5 provide the parts outside the CDR3, is DAGVTQSPTHLIKTRGQQVTLRCSPKSGHDTVSWYQQALGQGPQFIFQYYEEEERQRGNFPDRFSGHQFPNYSSELNVNALLLGDSALYLCASSPQGARQPQHFGDGTRLSIL.

The gene calls are TRBV19 and TRBJ2-3, with no clear D. Looked up from germline, CDR1 is LNHDA and CDR2 is SQIVND (reference sequence). The V gene lost 11 bases and the J gene lost 2 bases, with 20 bases spanning the gap. The CDR3 covers 15 residues. The CDR3 loop is CASRAATENTDTQYF. CDR3 DNA: TGTGCCTCCAGAGCCGCCACCGAAAACACAGATACGCAGTATTTT.

This clonotype occurred many times. This chain connects TRBV24-1 to TRBJ2-1, with 11 positions matching TRBD2. Germline assignment: CDR1 KGHDR and CDR2 SFDVKD. V gave up 4 bases and J gave up 4 bases; unmatched junction bases: 5. The CDR3 contains 16 residues. In DNA, the CDR3 is TGTGCCACCAGTGACCAACGACTAGCGGGGTACAATGAGCAGTTCTTC. Amino acids: CATSDQRLAGYNEQFF.